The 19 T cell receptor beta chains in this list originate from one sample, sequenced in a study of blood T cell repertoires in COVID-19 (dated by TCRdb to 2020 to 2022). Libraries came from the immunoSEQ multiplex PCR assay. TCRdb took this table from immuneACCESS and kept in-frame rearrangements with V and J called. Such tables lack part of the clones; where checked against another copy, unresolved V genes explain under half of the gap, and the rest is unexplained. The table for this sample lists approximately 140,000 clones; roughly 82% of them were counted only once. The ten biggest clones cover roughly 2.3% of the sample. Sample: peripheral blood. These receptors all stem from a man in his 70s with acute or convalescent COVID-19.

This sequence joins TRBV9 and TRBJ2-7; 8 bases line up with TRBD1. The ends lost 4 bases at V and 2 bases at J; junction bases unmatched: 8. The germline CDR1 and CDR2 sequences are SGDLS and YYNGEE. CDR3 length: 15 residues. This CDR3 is CASSLGQGRPYEQYF. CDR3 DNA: TGTGCCAGCAGCCTTGGACAGGGTCGGCCCTACGAGCAGTACTTC. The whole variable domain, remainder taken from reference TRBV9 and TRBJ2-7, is DSGVTQTPKHLITATGQRVTLRCSPRSGDLSVYWYQQSLDQGLQFLIQYYNGEERAKGNILERFSAQQFPDLHSELNLSSLELGDSALYFCASSLGQGRPYEQYFGPGTRLTVT.

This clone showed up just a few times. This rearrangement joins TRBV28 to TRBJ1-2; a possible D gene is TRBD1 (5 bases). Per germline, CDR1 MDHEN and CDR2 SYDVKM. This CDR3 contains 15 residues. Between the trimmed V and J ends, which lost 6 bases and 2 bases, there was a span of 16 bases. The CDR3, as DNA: TGTGCCAGCAGCCGCCCCTCAGGGAGGAACTATGGCTACACCTTC. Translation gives CASSRPSGRNYGYTF.

The CDR3 bases are TGTGCCAGTAGTTATTTTGACAGGGGTGGCAATCAGCCCCAGCATTTT. Translating it yields CASSYFDRGGNQPQHF. This chain uses TRBV19 with TRBJ1-5; 8 positions match TRBD1. The V segment lost 5 bases and the J segment 2 bases; nucleotides outside the gene matches: 8. This CDR3 has 16 amino acids. Looked up from germline, CDR1 is LNHDA and CDR2 is SQIVND (reference sequence).

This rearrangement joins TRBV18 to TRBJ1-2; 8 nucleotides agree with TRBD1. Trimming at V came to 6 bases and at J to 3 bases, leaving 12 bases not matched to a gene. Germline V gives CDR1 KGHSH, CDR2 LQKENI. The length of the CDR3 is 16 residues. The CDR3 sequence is CASSPPGQGVDYGYTF. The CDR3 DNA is TGTGCCAGCTCGCCCCCCGGACAGGGTGTGGACTATGGCTACACCTTC.

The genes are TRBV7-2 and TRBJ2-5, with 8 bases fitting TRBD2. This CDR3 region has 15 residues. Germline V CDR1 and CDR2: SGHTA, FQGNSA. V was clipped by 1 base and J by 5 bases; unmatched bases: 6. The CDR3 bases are TGTGCCAGCAGCTTAGACGGGAGGGCCGGGGAGACCCAGTACTTC. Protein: CASSLDGRAGETQYF.

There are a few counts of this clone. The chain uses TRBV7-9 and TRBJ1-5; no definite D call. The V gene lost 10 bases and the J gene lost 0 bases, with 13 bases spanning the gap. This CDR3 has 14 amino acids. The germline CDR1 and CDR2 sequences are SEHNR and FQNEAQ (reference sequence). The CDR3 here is CAIGSANSNQPQHF. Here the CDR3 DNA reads TGTGCCATTGGGAGCGCAAATAGCAATCAGCCCCAGCATTTT.

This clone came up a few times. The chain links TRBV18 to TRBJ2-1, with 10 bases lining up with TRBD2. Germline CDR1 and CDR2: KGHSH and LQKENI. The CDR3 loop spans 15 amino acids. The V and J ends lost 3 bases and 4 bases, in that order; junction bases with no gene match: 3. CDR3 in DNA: TGTGCCAGCTCACCCGGACTAGCGGCTTACAATGAGCAGTTCTTC. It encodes CASSPGLAAYNEQFF.

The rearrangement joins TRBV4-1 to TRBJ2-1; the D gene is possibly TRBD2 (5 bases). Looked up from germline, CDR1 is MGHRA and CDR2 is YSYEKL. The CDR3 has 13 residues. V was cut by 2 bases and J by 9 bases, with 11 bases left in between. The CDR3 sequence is CASSQRGSGEQFF. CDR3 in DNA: TGCGCCAGCAGCCAACGGGGATCGGGTGAGCAGTTCTTC.

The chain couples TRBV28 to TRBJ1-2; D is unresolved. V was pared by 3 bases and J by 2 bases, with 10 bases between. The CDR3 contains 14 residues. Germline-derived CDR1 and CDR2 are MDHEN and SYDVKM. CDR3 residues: CASSFPGGNYGYTF. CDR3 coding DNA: TGTGCCAGCAGTTTTCCGGGAGGGAACTATGGCTACACCTTC.

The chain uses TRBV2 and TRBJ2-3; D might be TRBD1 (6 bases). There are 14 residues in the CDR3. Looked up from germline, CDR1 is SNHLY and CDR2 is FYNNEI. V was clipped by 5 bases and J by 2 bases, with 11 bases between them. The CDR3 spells CASSIQGYTDTQYF. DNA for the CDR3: TGTGCCAGCAGTATACAGGGTTACACAGATACGCAGTATTTT.

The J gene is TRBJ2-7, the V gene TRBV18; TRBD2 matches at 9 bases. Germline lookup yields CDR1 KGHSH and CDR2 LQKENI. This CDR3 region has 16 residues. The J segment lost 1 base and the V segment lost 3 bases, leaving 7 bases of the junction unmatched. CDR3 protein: CASSPPGLAASYEQYF. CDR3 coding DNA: TGTGCCAGCTCACCTCCGGGACTAGCCGCGTCCTACGAGCAGTACTTC.

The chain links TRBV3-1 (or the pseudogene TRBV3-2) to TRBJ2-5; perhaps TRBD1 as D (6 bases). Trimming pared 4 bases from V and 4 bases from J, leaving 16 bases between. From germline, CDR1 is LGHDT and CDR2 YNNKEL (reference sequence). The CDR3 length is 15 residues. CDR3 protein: CASSRASQGLETQYF. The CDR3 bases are TGTGCCAGCAGCCGAGCCTCACAGGGCTTAGAGACCCAGTACTTC.

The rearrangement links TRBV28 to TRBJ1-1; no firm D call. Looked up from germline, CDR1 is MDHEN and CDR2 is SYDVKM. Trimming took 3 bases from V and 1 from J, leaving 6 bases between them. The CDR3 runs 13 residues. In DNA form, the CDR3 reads TGTGCCAGCAGTTTGGTCGGGAACACTGAAGCTTTCTTT. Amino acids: CASSLVGNTEAFF.

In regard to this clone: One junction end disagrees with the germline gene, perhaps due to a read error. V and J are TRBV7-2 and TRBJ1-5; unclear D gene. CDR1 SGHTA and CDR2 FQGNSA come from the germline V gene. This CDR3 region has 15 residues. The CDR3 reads CASRLGRAENQPQHF. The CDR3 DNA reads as TGTGCCAGCAGGTTAGGGCGGGCAGAGAATCAGCCCCAGCATTTT.

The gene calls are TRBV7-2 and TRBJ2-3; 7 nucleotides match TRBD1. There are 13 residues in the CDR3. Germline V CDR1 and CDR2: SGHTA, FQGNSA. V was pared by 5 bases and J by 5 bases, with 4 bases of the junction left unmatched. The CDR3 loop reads CASSVDREDTQYF. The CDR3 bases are TGTGCCAGCAGCGTCGACAGGGAAGATACGCAGTATTTT.

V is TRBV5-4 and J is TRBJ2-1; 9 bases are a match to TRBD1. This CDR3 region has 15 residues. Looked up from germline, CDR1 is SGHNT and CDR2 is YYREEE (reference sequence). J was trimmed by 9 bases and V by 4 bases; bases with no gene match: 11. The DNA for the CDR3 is TGTGCCAGCAGCCCGGTCGGGGACAGGGCGGGTGAGCAGTTCTTC. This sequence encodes CASSPVGDRAGEQFF. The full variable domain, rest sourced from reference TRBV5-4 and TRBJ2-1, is ETGVTQSPTHLIKTRGQQVTLRCSSQSGHNTVSWYQQALGQGPQFIFQYYREEENGRGNFPPRFSGLQFPNYSSELNVNALELDDSALYLCASSPVGDRAGEQFFGPGTRLTVL.

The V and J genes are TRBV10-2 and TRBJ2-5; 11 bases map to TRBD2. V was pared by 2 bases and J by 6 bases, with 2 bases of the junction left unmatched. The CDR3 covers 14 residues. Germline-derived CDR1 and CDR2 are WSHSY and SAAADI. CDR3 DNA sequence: TGCGCCAGCAGTGAGAGGACTAGCGGGCAGACCCAGTACTTC. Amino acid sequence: CASSERTSGQTQYF.

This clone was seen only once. The CDR3 bases are TGTGCCAGCAGCATGAACGGACAGGGGCAAGTAGCTTTCTTT. It yields the protein CASSMNGQGQVAFF. This chain links TRBV7-3 with TRBJ1-1; 9 bases match TRBD1. The V segment lost 5 bases and the J segment 10 bases; nucleotides outside the gene matches: 11. The CDR3 is 14 residues long. From germline, CDR1 is SGHTA and CDR2 FQGTGA.

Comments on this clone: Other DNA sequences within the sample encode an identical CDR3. The CDR3 coding sequence is TGTGCCAGCAGCCAAGAGGGGACCGGGGGTTCACCCCTCCACTTT. It yields the protein CASSQEGTGGSPLHF. V is TRBV3-1 (or the pseudogene TRBV3-2) and J is TRBJ1-6; a possible D gene is TRBD1 (5 bases). Germline CDR1 and CDR2: LGHDT and YNNKEL (reference sequence). The V end lost 0 bases, the J end lost 9 bases, and 12 bases lay between the germline ends. This CDR3 region has 15 residues.